This T cell receptor (beta chain) originates from a study of CD8 T cells in Susac syndrome. The healthy controls were matched to patients by age and sex. FACS enriched CD8+ TEMRA cells, while bulk CD8+ and CD4+ were negatively isolated. Germline CDR1 is MDHEN and CDR2 is SYDVKM. V gave up 2 bases and J gave up 2 bases, with 10 bases separating them. There are 14 residues in the CDR3. An amount of RNA that ranged from roughly 0.45 to 1 ug was reverse transcribed with random hexamers. With immunoSEQ multiplex PCR, TCR beta CDR3 was amplified across 54 Vbeta and 13 Jbeta. One entry per CDR3 protein, called by TCRdb with MiXCR from the immunoSEQ multiplex PCR reads. The sample contains around 150,000 distinct CDR3 sequences, 94% of which appear only once.

The sequenced material came from CD8+ T cells from PBMCs. The chain couples TRBV28 to TRBJ2-7; no definite D call. This sequence originates from a human donor in good health. This chain's CDR3 is CASSLTVAAYEQYF. The CDR3 coding sequence is TGTGCCAGCAGTTTAACAGTGGCCGCCTACGAGCAGTACTTC.